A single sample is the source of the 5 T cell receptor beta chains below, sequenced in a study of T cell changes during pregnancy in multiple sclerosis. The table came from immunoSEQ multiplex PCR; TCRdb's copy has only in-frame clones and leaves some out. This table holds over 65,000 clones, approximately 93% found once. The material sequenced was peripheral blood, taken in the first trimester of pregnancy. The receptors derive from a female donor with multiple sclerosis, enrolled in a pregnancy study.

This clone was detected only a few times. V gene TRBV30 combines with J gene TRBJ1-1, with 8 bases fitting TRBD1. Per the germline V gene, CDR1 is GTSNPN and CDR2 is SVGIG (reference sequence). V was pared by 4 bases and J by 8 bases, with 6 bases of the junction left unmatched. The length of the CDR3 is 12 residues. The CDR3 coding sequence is TGTGCCTGGAACACAGGGGGTCGGGAAGCTTTCTTT. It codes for CAWNTGGREAFF. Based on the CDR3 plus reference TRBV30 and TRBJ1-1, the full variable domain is SQTIHQWPATLVQPVGSPLSLECTVEGTSNPNLYWYRQAAGRGLQLLFYSVGIGQISSEVPQNLSASRPQDRQFILSSKKLLLSDSGFYLCAWNTGGREAFFGQGTRLTVV.

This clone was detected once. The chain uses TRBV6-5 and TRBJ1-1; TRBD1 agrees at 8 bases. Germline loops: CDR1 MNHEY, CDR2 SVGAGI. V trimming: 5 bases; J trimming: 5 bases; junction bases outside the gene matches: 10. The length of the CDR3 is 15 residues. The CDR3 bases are TGTGCCAGCAGTCGGAGACCCCAGGGGGCAACTGAAGCTTTCTTT. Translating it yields CASSRRPQGATEAFF.

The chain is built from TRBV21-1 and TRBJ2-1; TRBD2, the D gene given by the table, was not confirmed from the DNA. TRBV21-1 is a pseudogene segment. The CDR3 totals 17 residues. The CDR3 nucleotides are TGTGCCAGCAGCAAAGCAGATCGTATCTACTTCTACAATGAGCAGTTCTTC. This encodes CASSKADRIYFYNEQFF.

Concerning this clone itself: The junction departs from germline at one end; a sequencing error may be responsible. CDR3 sequence reads: CATSHTGNTEAFF. CDR3 in DNA: TGCGCCACCAGCCATACAGGGAACACTGAAGCTTTCTTT. This chain joins TRBV5-1 and TRBJ1-1; a weak D match, TRBD1 (5 bases). CDR3 length: 13 amino acids. The germline V gene encodes CDR1 SGHRS and CDR2 YFSETQ.

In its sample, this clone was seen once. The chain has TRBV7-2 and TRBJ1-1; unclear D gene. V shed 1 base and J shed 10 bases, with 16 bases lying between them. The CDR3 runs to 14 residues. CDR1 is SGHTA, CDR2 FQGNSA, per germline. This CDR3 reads CASSLDWKRGVAFF. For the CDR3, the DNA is TGTGCCAGCAGCTTAGATTGGAAGCGAGGAGTAGCTTTCTTT.